The 17 T cell receptor beta chains presented below share a single source sample, sequenced in a study of CD8+ T cells in alopecia areata (dated by TCRdb to about 2018). The protocol used for the library was the immunoSEQ multiplex PCR assay. RNA was extracted from all samples and reverse transcribed into cDNA, which served as template for TCR sequencing. The table was pulled from immuneACCESS by TCRdb, which kept in-frame rearrangements only. Such tables lose some clones; where checked, under half of the loss comes from unresolved V genes, and the rest has no known cause. In this sample the table shows 120,000 or so clones, around 50% of which occur a single time. The ten largest clonotypes hold roughly a tenth of the sample. The sequenced sample was NKG2D-low CD8+ T cells sorted from blood. This specimen's cell subset or site label, per the study, means: sorted CD8+ NKG2D-low blood T cells. These receptors were obtained from a human donor with alopecia areata.

The V call is TRBV6-4, the J call TRBJ2-6; D unclear. The ends were cut back, 0 bases at V and 4 bases at J, with 4 bases in the middle. The CDR3 sequence is 14 residues long. From germline, CDR1 is MRHNA and CDR2 SNTAGT. The CDR3 bases are TGTGCCAGCAGTGACTCTACCGGGGCCAACGTCCTGACTTTC. Its protein is CASSDSTGANVLTF.

This clone was counted once. The chain recombines TRBV30 with TRBJ1-2, with D tentatively TRBD1 (6 bases). The germline gives CDR1 GTSNPN, CDR2 SVGIG (reference sequence). V lost 0 bases and J lost 1, with 12 bases in between. The CDR3 totals 15 residues. CDR3 residues: CAWSVTRGGNYGYTF. CDR3 bases: TGTGCCTGGAGTGTAACCCGAGGGGGTAACTATGGCTACACCTTC. The full variable domain, its missing parts supplied by reference TRBV30 and TRBJ1-2, is SQTIHQWPATLVQPVGSPLSLECTVEGTSNPNLYWYRQAAGRGLQLLFYSVGIGQISSEVPQNLSASRPQDRQFILSSKKLLLSDSGFYLCAWSVTRGGNYGYTFGSGTRLTVV.

This chain connects TRBV11-2 to TRBJ2-2, with 7 positions matching TRBD2. Germline loops: CDR1 SGHAT, CDR2 FQNNGV. Trimming at V came to 7 bases and at J to 5 bases, leaving 13 bases not matched to a gene. CDR3 length: 16 residues. The CDR3 coding sequence is TGTGCCAGCACCCCCTGGGCGGGAGAGTTGACCGGGGAGCTGTTTTTT. Its translation: CASTPWAGELTGELFF. Based on the CDR3 plus reference TRBV11-2 and TRBJ2-2, the full variable domain is EAGVAQSPRYKIIEKRQSVAFWCNPISGHATLYWYQQILGQGPKLLIQFQNNGVVDDSQLPKDRFSAERLKGVDSTLKIQPAKLEDSAVYLCASTPWAGELTGELFFGEGSRLTVL.

The V call is TRBV7-2, the J call TRBJ2-5; no firm D call. V gave up 4 bases and J gave up 2 bases, with 8 bases separating them. The CDR3 covers 13 residues. Germline loops: CDR1 SGHTA, CDR2 FQGNSA. CDR3 in DNA: TGTGCCAGCAGCTCAGACGTGCAAGAGACCCAGTACTTC. Its protein product is CASSSDVQETQYF.

The chain has TRBV9 and TRBJ2-1; D is ambiguous. The germline V and J ends were trimmed by 2 bases and 9 bases, with 9 bases remaining between them. Germline-derived CDR1 and CDR2 are SGDLS and YYNGEE. The CDR3 runs to 12 residues. The CDR3: CASSVPDPEQFF. The DNA for the CDR3 is TGTGCCAGCAGCGTTCCTGACCCTGAGCAGTTCTTC.

This clone was detected a few times. As DNA, the CDR3 is TGTGCCAGCAGAACCGACACCCCGGAAGCTTTCTTT. Its translation: CASRTDTPEAFF. The chain couples TRBV7-9 to TRBJ1-1; D ambiguous. CDR3 length: 12 amino acids. Trimming shortened V by 6 bases and J by 8 bases, and 13 bases separated the two germline ends. Germline V gene lookup returns CDR1 SEHNR and CDR2 FQNEAQ (reference sequence).

The chain recombines TRBV4-1 with TRBJ2-1, with D possibly being TRBD2 (7 bases). V gave up 4 bases and J gave up 4 bases, with 17 bases separating them. CDR1 MGHRA and CDR2 YSYEKL come from the germline V gene. There are 16 residues in the CDR3. CDR3: CASSPEGGSPYNEQFF. The CDR3 nucleotides are TGCGCCAGCAGCCCAGAGGGGGGGTCCCCATACAATGAGCAGTTCTTC.

This clone was found a few times. V usage is TRBV7-9 and J usage is TRBJ1-6; 8 bases line up with TRBD1. The CDR3 consists of 14 residues. The V gene's germline CDR1 is SEHNR and CDR2 FQNEAQ (reference sequence). V gave up 6 bases and J gave up 9 bases; unmatched junction bases: 7. CDR3 sequence (DNA): TGTGCCAGCAGGTTACAGGGGACAGGTTCACCCCTCCACTTT. Amino acid sequence: CASRLQGTGSPLHF.

The chain has TRBV29-1 and TRBJ2-5; a weak D match, TRBD2 (5 bases). This CDR3 contains 12 residues. Trimming removed 8 bases at V and 3 bases at J, with 13 bases between. CDR1 is SQVTM, CDR2 ANQGSEA, per germline. The CDR3 here is CSIVLEEETQYF. CDR3 sequence (DNA): TGCAGCATTGTATTGGAGGAAGAGACCCAGTACTTC.

This chain links TRBV7-9 with TRBJ2-3, with 7 bases that match TRBD2. This CDR3 spans 14 amino acids. Per germline, CDR1 SEHNR and CDR2 FQNEAQ (reference sequence). J gave up 6 bases and V 5 bases, and 8 bases lay outside the gene matches. CDR3 DNA: TGTGCCAGCAGCAGCCGGGACTACGCCGATACGCAGTATTTT. Translating gives CASSSRDYADTQYF. Together with reference TRBV7-9 and TRBJ2-3, the CDR3 gives the full variable domain: DTGVSQNPRHKITKRGQNVTFRCDPISEHNRLYWYRQTLGQGPEFLTYFQNEAQLEKSRLLSDRFSAERPKGSFSTLEIQRTEQGDSAMYLCASSSRDYADTQYFGPGTRLTVL.

The chain uses TRBV29-1 and TRBJ2-1; D may be TRBD2 (6 bases). This CDR3 has 14 residues. The germline V and J ends were trimmed by 6 bases and 2 bases, with 14 bases remaining between them. Germline CDR1 and CDR2: SQVTM and ANQGSEA. The CDR3 nucleotides read TGCAGCGTGGGCGGGGCGGGACCCTACAATGAGCAGTTCTTC. Residues: CSVGGAGPYNEQFF.

The chain combines TRBV2 with TRBJ2-1; 7 bases match TRBD2. CDR1 and CDR2 (germline): SNHLY, FYNNEI. This CDR3 comprises 17 residues. Trimming at V came to 6 bases and at J to 0 bases, leaving 11 bases not matched to a gene. The CDR3 region has the DNA TGTGCCAGCAGCCTCTCTAGCGGACGACCCTCCTACAATGAGCAGTTCTTC. Translating gives CASSLSSGRPSYNEQFF.

The chain employs TRBV7-9 and TRBJ2-1; 9 bases map to TRBD1. This CDR3 region has 16 residues. V lost 5 bases and J lost 7; bases outside the gene matches: 12. Germline loops: CDR1 SEHNR, CDR2 FQNEAQ (reference sequence). The CDR3 protein is CASSPAGTGYRNEQFF. The DNA for the CDR3 is TGTGCCAGCAGCCCCGCCGGGACAGGGTATAGGAATGAGCAGTTCTTC.

This clone turned up a few times. This sample also contains other DNA sequences that code for the same CDR3. The J gene is TRBJ2-5, the V gene TRBV27; no reliable D call. The germline V gene encodes CDR1 MNHEY and CDR2 SMNVEV (reference sequence). V was pared by 2 bases and J by 4 bases, with 2 bases between. There are 11 residues in the CDR3. The CDR3 is CASSLGETQYF. As DNA, the CDR3 is TGTGCCAGCAGTTTAGGAGAGACCCAGTACTTC.

In this sample, this clone turned up a few times. The chain recombines TRBV14 with TRBJ1-1; D gene ambiguous. Deletions cut 2 bases from V and 2 bases from J, with 9 bases between. There are 14 residues in the CDR3. Germline V gene sequence: CDR1 SGHDN, CDR2 FVKESK. The CDR3 DNA follows: TGTGCCAGCAGCCAACTGGGTACCAACACTGAAGCTTTCTTT. It codes for CASSQLGTNTEAFF.

This rearrangement joins TRBV29-1 to TRBJ2-7; 9 bases fit TRBD2. V shed 3 bases and J 1 base; nucleotides not matched to a gene: 4. Germline-derived CDR1 and CDR2 are SQVTM and ANQGSEA. This CDR3 contains 14 residues. DNA of the CDR3: TGCAGCGTTGATGGTAGCGGGGGATCCTACGAGCAGTACTTC. Amino acid sequence: CSVDGSGGSYEQYF.

This clone was observed a handful of times. The chain uses TRBV7-9 and TRBJ2-1; 8 bases are a match to TRBD1. The trim removed 1 base at V and 4 bases at J, leaving 0 bases unmatched. This CDR3 region has 14 residues. CDR1 is SEHNR, CDR2 FQNEAQ, per germline (reference sequence). Here the CDR3 reads CASSLGQGYNEQFF. The DNA for the CDR3 is TGTGCCAGCAGCTTAGGACAGGGGTACAATGAGCAGTTCTTC.